Listed here is a single T cell receptor (beta chain). Its antigen is as yet unknown. The CDR3 is 15 residues long. Trimming took 4 bases from V and 4 from J, leaving 17 bases between them. Germline CDR1 and CDR2: SGDLS and YYNGEE. PBMCs provided sorted CD4+ and CD8+ T cells. The sample originates from a study of CD8+ T cells in alopecia areata. General study points: Researchers report lesional scalp, most notably alopecia totalis/universalis, outstripped normal scalp in clonality.

RNA extraction was followed by reverse transcription into cDNA, which acted as the sequencing template. The table came from immunoSEQ multiplex PCR; TCRdb's copy has only in-frame clones and leaves some out. The sample includes fewer than 90,000 clones, about 51% of them seen just once. The specimen sequenced was NKG2D-high CD8+ T cells sorted from blood. The receptor comes from a human donor with alopecia areata. The genes are TRBV9 and TRBJ1-2, with D possibly matching TRBD1 (5 bases). The CDR3 protein is CASSQGAGMVYGYTF. In nucleotides, the CDR3 is TGTGCCAGCAGCCAAGGGGCAGGGATGGTCTATGGCTACACCTTC. Full variable domain (rest looked up from reference TRBV9 and TRBJ1-2): DSGVTQTPKHLITATGQRVTLRCSPRSGDLSVYWYQQSLDQGLQFLIQYYNGEERAKGNILERFSAQQFPDLHSELNLSSLELGDSALYFCASSQGAGMVYGYTFGSGTRLTVV.